This entry lists 26 T cell receptor beta chains sequenced from one sample in a study of cytomegalovirus exposure and HLA in healthy donors. The PCR used 60 Vbeta and 13 Jbeta primers. Only in-frame clones appear in the TCRdb table, and some are missing; sequencing was by immunoSEQ multiplex PCR. The sample is made up of about 160,000 clones, and the top ten hold approximately 2% of it. Sample: PBMCs. The receptors were gathered from a man aged 30 to 39 in good health and CMV-seronegative.

CDR3: CASRLGDRGTEAFF. DNA of the CDR3: TGTGCCAGCAGGTTGGGGGACAGGGGAACTGAAGCTTTCTTT. V usage is TRBV28 and J usage is TRBJ1-1; 10 bases align to TRBD1. Looked up from germline, CDR1 is MDHEN and CDR2 is SYDVKM. The CDR3 consists of 14 residues. The trim removed 6 bases at V and 5 bases at J, leaving 6 bases unmatched. The full variable domain, with the rest looked up from reference TRBV28 and TRBJ1-1, is DVKVTQSSRYLVKRTGEKVFLECVQDMDHENMFWYRQDPGLGLRLIYFSYDVKMKEKGDIPEGYSVSREKKERFSLILESASTNQTSMYLCASRLGDRGTEAFFGQGTRLTVV.

V usage is TRBV10-3 and J usage is TRBJ2-7; 9 bases map to TRBD1. Germline lookup yields CDR1 ENHRY and CDR2 SYGVKD. This CDR3 contains 13 residues. The CDR3 sequence is CTTSGTGRNEQYF. In DNA, the CDR3 is TGTACCACCTCCGGGACAGGGAGGAACGAGCAGTACTTC.

The chain combines TRBV11-3 with TRBJ2-7, with D possibly being TRBD1 (6 bases). The germline gives CDR1 SGHNT, CDR2 YENEEA. The CDR3 covers 13 residues. Trimming took 6 bases from V and 3 from J, leaving 12 bases between them. The CDR3 region has the DNA TGTGCCAGCAGTTTCCCAGGGGTCTACGAGCAGTACTTC. As protein: CASSFPGVYEQYF. The variable domain in full, completed from reference TRBV11-3 and TRBJ2-7, reads EAGVVQSPRYKIIEKKQPVAFWCNPISGHNTLYWYLQNLGQGPELLIRYENEEAVDDSQLPKDRFSAERLKGVDSTLKIQPAELGDSAVYLCASSFPGVYEQYFGPGTRLTVT.

This chain uses TRBV10-1 with TRBJ1-4; TRBD1 matches 9 bases. The J segment lost 5 bases and the V segment lost 0 bases, leaving 1 base of the junction unmatched. This CDR3 region has 15 residues. CDR1 WNHNN and CDR2 SYGVQD come from the germline V gene (reference sequence). The CDR3 DNA is TGCGCCAGCAGTGAGTCCGGGACAGGGAATGAAAAACTGTTTTTT. It specifies CASSESGTGNEKLFF.

Here the CDR3 reads CSGGRTYEQYF. The CDR3 nucleotides are TGCAGCGGAGGACGGACATACGAGCAGTACTTC. The chain links TRBV29-1 to TRBJ2-7; possibly TRBD1 for D (5 bases). Germline CDR1 and CDR2: SQVTM and ANQGSEA. The ends were cut back, 7 bases at V and 4 bases at J, with 11 bases in the middle. The CDR3 is 11 amino acids.

The chain uses TRBV6-1 and TRBJ1-3, with D possibly TRBD1 on 5 matching bases. The CDR3 has 14 residues. Germline V CDR1 and CDR2: MNHNS, SASEGT. The V and J ends lost 5 bases and 3 bases respectively, with 11 bases between them. The CDR3 nucleotides read TGTGCCAGCAGTCCCGACAGTATTGGAAACACCATATATTTT. Translated, it gives CASSPDSIGNTIYF.

The gene calls are TRBV7-6 and TRBJ2-7, with D maybe TRBD1 (6 bases). The germline V gene has CDR1 SGHVS and CDR2 FNYEAQ. CDR3 length equals 14 residues. The ends were cut back, 1 base at V and 4 bases at J, with 11 bases in the middle. CDR3 amino acids: CASSLDGGGYEQYF. The CDR3 DNA reads as TGTGCCAGCAGCTTAGATGGGGGCGGATACGAGCAGTACTTC.

V and J are TRBV27 and TRBJ2-4, with a weak D call TRBD2 (7 bases). With 5 bases removed from V and 3 bases from J, the gap between germline ends came to 26 bases. The CDR3 consists of 19 residues. The germline gives CDR1 MNHEY, CDR2 SMNVEV (reference sequence). The CDR3 spells CASSPAGTGGAGDKNIQYF. The CDR3 DNA reads TGTGCCAGCAGTCCCGCCGGGACGGGAGGAGCAGGGGACAAAAACATTCAGTACTTC.

CDR3 residues: CASSAPGTMAYEQYF. The CDR3, as DNA: TGTGCCAGCAGCGCTCCCGGGACTATGGCCTACGAGCAGTACTTC. The gene calls are TRBV5-6 and TRBJ2-7; 7 bases are shared with TRBD2. Germline V gene lookup returns CDR1 SGHDT and CDR2 YYEEEE. V was clipped by 4 bases and J by 2 bases; unmatched bases: 9. This CDR3 comprises 15 residues. The entire variable domain, with the rest obtained from reference TRBV5-6 and TRBJ2-7, is as follows: DAGVTQSPTHLIKTRGQQVTLRCSPKSGHDTVSWYQQALGQGPQFIFQYYEEEERQRGNFPDRFSGHQFPNYSSELNVNALLLGDSALYLCASSAPGTMAYEQYFGPGTRLTVT.

The gene calls are TRBV10-3 and TRBJ2-5; D perhaps matches TRBD2 (6 bases). Germline CDR1 reads ENHRY; CDR2 reads SYGVKD. The V end lost 0 bases, the J end lost 5 bases, and 16 bases lay between the germline ends. This CDR3 is 16 amino acids long. CDR3 loop: CAISESKLASRETQYF. The CDR3 coding sequence is TGTGCCATCAGTGAGTCGAAACTAGCTTCACGGGAGACCCAGTACTTC.

The DNA of the CDR3 is TGTGCCAGCAGTCCGGGACAGGTGGGCTCCTACGAGCAGTACTTC. It is translated as CASSPGQVGSYEQYF. The chain joins TRBV27 to TRBJ2-7; 8 bases agree with TRBD1. The CDR3 runs 15 residues. V dropped 5 bases and J dropped 0; count of bases not matched to a gene: 6. Germline V CDR1 and CDR2: MNHEY, SMNVEV (reference sequence).

V usage is TRBV11-3 and J usage is TRBJ2-1; D call uncertain. Between the trimmed V and J ends, which lost 4 bases and 10 bases, there was a span of 14 bases. CDR1 is SGHNT, CDR2 YENEEA, per germline. The CDR3 has 13 amino acids. CDR3 region: CASSSVGSREQFF. The CDR3 DNA is TGTGCCAGCAGCTCCGTCGGGTCGAGGGAGCAGTTCTTC.

The genes are TRBV9 and TRBJ1-2; 9 bases align to TRBD1. Trimming at V came to 4 bases and at J to 5 bases, leaving 12 bases not matched to a gene. In germline, CDR1 is SGDLS, CDR2 YYNGEE. The CDR3 has 16 residues. This CDR3 is CASSLSTGGELYGYTF. The CDR3 nucleotides are TGTGCCAGCAGCCTTTCGACAGGGGGTGAGTTGTATGGCTACACCTTC.

The gene calls are TRBV7-9 and TRBJ2-2, with 7 nucleotides matching TRBD2. Germline assignment: CDR1 SEHNR and CDR2 FQNEAQ (reference sequence). The CDR3 extends over 17 amino acids. Trimming took 8 bases from V and 1 from J; bases not matched to a gene: 13. The CDR3 nucleotides read TGTGCCAGCCGGAGGGCGGGAGCTGGGTTGAACACCGGGGAGCTGTTTTTT. It yields the protein CASRRAGAGLNTGELFF. The full variable domain, with the rest looked up from reference TRBV7-9 and TRBJ2-2, is DTGVSQNPRHKITKRGQNVTFRCDPISEHNRLYWYRQTLGQGPEFLTYFQNEAQLEKSRLLSDRFSAERPKGSFSTLEIQRTEQGDSAMYLCASRRAGAGLNTGELFFGEGSRLTVL.

The chain employs TRBV4-1 and TRBJ2-7; perhaps TRBD1 as D (5 bases). From germline, CDR1 is MGHRA and CDR2 YSYEKL. The length of the CDR3 is 13 residues. V was trimmed by 4 bases and J by 8 bases, leaving 15 bases between them. The DNA for the CDR3 is TGCGCCAGCAGCCCCCAGCCAGGGCCCCAGCAGTACTTC. Its translation is CASSPQPGPQQYF.

The rearrangement joins TRBV5-1 to TRBJ2-2; the match to TRBD2 covers 9 bases. The V and J ends lost 4 bases and 2 bases, in that order; junction bases with no gene match: 6. The length of the CDR3 is 16 residues. In germline, CDR1 is SGHRS, CDR2 YFSETQ. CDR3 in DNA: TGCGCCAGCAGCCCTGGACTAGCGACTAACACCGGGGAGCTGTTTTTT. Amino acids: CASSPGLATNTGELFF.

The chain links TRBV28 to TRBJ1-5; maybe TRBD1 (6 bases). The V end was cut by 6 bases, the J end by 2 bases, with 17 bases between. The CDR3 extends over 16 amino acids. CDR1 and CDR2 (germline): MDHEN, SYDVKM. CDR3 DNA sequence: TGTGCCAGCAGATTCCCGGGCGGGGGCGGCAATCAGCCCCAGCATTTT. Its protein product is CASRFPGGGGNQPQHF.

This rearrangement joins TRBV4-1 to TRBJ2-2; weak D call: TRBD2 (6 bases). Per the germline V gene, CDR1 is MGHRA and CDR2 is YSYEKL. Trimming took 5 bases from V and 0 from J, leaving 10 bases between them. The CDR3 sequence is 15 residues long. The CDR3: CASSVGTANTGELFF. CDR3 sequence (DNA): TGCGCCAGCAGCGTCGGGACTGCGAACACCGGGGAGCTGTTTTTT.

The CDR3 spells CSVEGAEGTDTQYF. For the CDR3, the DNA is TGCAGCGTTGAAGGGGCGGAGGGCACAGATACGCAGTATTTT. The chain combines TRBV29-1 with TRBJ2-3; D is possibly TRBD2 (5 bases). Germline CDR1 SQVTM, CDR2 ANQGSEA. The CDR3 spans 14 residues. V shed 1 base and J shed 1 base, with 9 bases lying between them.

CDR3 in DNA: TGCGCCAGCAGCTGGACTAGCGGGGGTTACGAGCAGTACTTC. Its protein product is CASSWTSGGYEQYF. The chain combines TRBV5-1 with TRBJ2-7; 13 nucleotides line up with TRBD2. The CDR3 is 14 residues long. The J segment lost 4 bases and the V segment lost 3 bases, leaving 1 base of the junction unmatched. Germline V gene sequence: CDR1 SGHRS, CDR2 YFSETQ.

The chain carries TRBV7-8 and TRBJ2-1, with D perhaps matching TRBD1 (6 bases). Looked up from germline, CDR1 is SGHVS and CDR2 is FQNEAQ. The CDR3 runs to 15 residues. V was clipped by 4 bases and J by 9 bases, with 19 bases between them. CDR3 sequence: CASSSSKEQGLEQFF. The DNA of the CDR3 is TGTGCCAGCAGCTCTTCTAAAGAACAGGGCCTTGAGCAGTTCTTC.

The chain carries TRBV19 and TRBJ2-3, with TRBD2 matching over 10 bases. This CDR3 comprises 17 residues. Trimming at V came to 6 bases and at J to 2 bases, leaving 11 bases not matched to a gene. CDR1 and CDR2 from the germline V gene are LNHDA and SQIVND (reference sequence). In DNA form, the CDR3 reads TGTGCCAGTAGGGTGTCGGGGCTAGCGGGAGTCACAGATACGCAGTATTTT. Protein sequence: CASRVSGLAGVTDTQYF. The full variable domain, with the rest looked up from reference TRBV19 and TRBJ2-3, is DGGITQSPKYLFRKEGQNVTLSCEQNLNHDAMYWYRQDPGQGLRLIYYSQIVNDFQKGDIAEGYSVSREKKESFPLTVTSAQKNPTAFYLCASRVSGLAGVTDTQYFGPGTRLTVL.

The chain couples TRBV19 to TRBJ2-1, with a weak D call TRBD2 (5 bases). The CDR3 is made up of 13 amino acids. V gave up 5 bases and J gave up 5 bases, with 10 bases separating them. The V gene's germline CDR1 is LNHDA and CDR2 SQIVND (reference sequence). The CDR3 region is CASSGSSNNEQFF. The CDR3 DNA follows: TGTGCCAGTAGTGGGTCTAGCAACAATGAGCAGTTCTTC. Based on the CDR3 plus reference TRBV19 and TRBJ2-1, the full variable domain is DGGITQSPKYLFRKEGQNVTLSCEQNLNHDAMYWYRQDPGQGLRLIYYSQIVNDFQKGDIAEGYSVSREKKESFPLTVTSAQKNPTAFYLCASSGSSNNEQFFGPGTRLTVL.

The V and J genes are TRBV7-9 and TRBJ2-7; 8 nucleotides line up with TRBD1. The CDR3 covers 16 residues. Germline CDR1 SEHNR, CDR2 FQNEAQ (reference sequence). V shed 4 bases and J 3 bases; nucleotides not matched to a gene: 11. CDR3 residues: CASSSSTGAYYYEQYF. The DNA for the CDR3 is TGTGCCAGCAGCTCGTCGACAGGGGCCTATTACTACGAGCAGTACTTC.

The V gene is TRBV29-1, the J gene TRBJ2-1, with 11 bases matching TRBD2. The CDR3 covers 17 residues. Per the germline V gene, CDR1 is SQVTM and CDR2 is ANQGSEA. V lost 5 bases to trimming and J lost 0 bases; unmatched junction nucleotides: 9. The CDR3 region has the DNA TGCAGCGTTCTGTTGCTAGCGGGAGGATTCTCCTACAATGAGCAGTTCTTC. It specifies CSVLLLAGGFSYNEQFF.

The CDR3 DNA sequence: TGTGCCAGCAGTCCAAGGTCGGGAGAGAACACTGAAGCTTTCTTT. This codes for CASSPRSGENTEAFF. The V and J genes are TRBV6-1 and TRBJ1-1; the D is unclear. V gave up 5 bases and J gave up 1 base, with 14 bases separating them. Germline V gene lookup returns CDR1 MNHNS and CDR2 SASEGT. This CDR3 has 15 amino acids.